A single sample is the source of the 26 T cell receptor beta chains below, sequenced in a study of blood T cell repertoires in COVID-19. The table came from immunoSEQ multiplex PCR; TCRdb's copy has only in-frame clones and leaves some out. The data contain some 200,000 clones, about 84% of them singletons. The specimen was peripheral blood. The receptors shown here come from a human donor in a cohort sampled during active COVID-19.

V usage is TRBV14 and J usage is TRBJ2-3; 13 nucleotides match TRBD2. Germline trimming cut 4 bases from V and 7 bases from J; bases unmatched to any gene: 8. Germline assignment: CDR1 SGHDN and CDR2 FVKESK. This CDR3 comprises 16 residues. For the CDR3, the DNA is TGTGCCAGCAGCCGTAGGACTAGCGGGGGCCACTATACGCAGTATTTT. Amino acids: CASSRRTSGGHYTQYF.

The chain couples TRBV12-5 to TRBJ1-2, with TRBD1 identical over 7 bases. CDR1 is LGHNT, CDR2 FRNRAP, per germline. Trimming at V came to 0 bases and at J to 7 bases, leaving 2 bases not matched to a gene. The CDR3 has 13 residues. The CDR3 loop reads CASGLVSGGGYTF. CDR3 coding DNA: TGTGCTAGTGGTTTGGTATCAGGGGGTGGCTACACCTTC.

There are a few counts of this clone. This sequence joins TRBV5-1 and TRBJ2-7; 9 bases line up with TRBD2. The CDR3 spans 15 residues. Germline assignment: CDR1 SGHRS and CDR2 YFSETQ. V was pared by 2 bases and J by 5 bases, with 8 bases of the junction left unmatched. The CDR3: CASSLQRGVGNEQYF. Written as DNA, the CDR3 is TGCGCCAGCAGCTTACAGCGGGGGGTCGGGAACGAGCAGTACTTC.

The chain employs TRBV23-1 and TRBJ2-1; the match to TRBD1 covers 11 bases. TRBV23-1 is noted as an ORF with a role that remains uncertain. CDR3 length: 24 amino acids. With 1 base clipped from V and 1 base from J, the junction kept 24 bases outside the gene matches. The CDR3: CASSQWRPPPGTGGGGCSYNEQFF. CDR3 nucleotide sequence: TGCGCCAGCAGTCAATGGAGGCCCCCACCCGGGACAGGGGGTGGCGGATGTTCCTACAATGAGCAGTTCTTC.

The chain links TRBV4-1 to TRBJ1-5; no clear D. Germline loops: CDR1 MGHRA, CDR2 YSYEKL. This CDR3 is built from 16 residues. The V and J ends lost 4 bases and 2 bases respectively, with 15 bases between them. The CDR3 is CASSRSVVRGNQPQHF. In nucleotides, the CDR3 is TGCGCCAGCAGCCGATCGGTGGTCCGGGGCAATCAGCCCCAGCATTTT.

J is TRBJ2-5 and V is TRBV4-2; 9 nucleotides line up with TRBD2. Germline V gives CDR1 LGHNA, CDR2 YNFKEQ. The J segment lost 5 bases and the V segment lost 4 bases, leaving 5 bases of the junction unmatched. The CDR3 is 14 residues long. The CDR3 DNA is TGTGCCAGCAGCCCGCCTAGCGGGAAGGAGACCCAGTACTTC. Amino acid sequence: CASSPPSGKETQYF.

The chain is built from TRBV7-2 and TRBJ1-3, with D unclear. Trimming took 5 bases from V and 2 from J, leaving 13 bases between them. This CDR3 region has 15 residues. Germline assignment: CDR1 SGHTA and CDR2 FQGNSA. CDR3 DNA sequence: TGTGCCAGCAGCCGCTCCTACCCTCCTGGAAACACCATATATTTT. It encodes CASSRSYPPGNTIYF.

The V gene is TRBV7-3, the J gene TRBJ2-1, with D possibly TRBD1 on 5 matching bases. The germline V gene encodes CDR1 SGHTA and CDR2 FQGTGA. Trimming stripped 7 bases from V and 6 bases from J, with 19 bases between. CDR3 length equals 15 residues. The CDR3 loop reads CASTLGRGVGNEQFF. The DNA for the CDR3 is TGTGCCAGCACCCTCGGAAGGGGTGTTGGCAATGAGCAGTTCTTC.

The chain is built from TRBV11-2 and TRBJ2-7; D ambiguous. The CDR3 has 15 residues. Trimming removed 3 bases at V and 0 bases at J, with 12 bases between. The germline V gene encodes CDR1 SGHAT and CDR2 FQNNGV. CDR3 bases: TGTGCCAGCAGCTTCGGTCCCTCAAGCTCCTACGAGCAGTACTTC. Translated: CASSFGPSSSYEQYF. The whole variable domain, filled in from reference TRBV11-2 and TRBJ2-7, reads EAGVAQSPRYKIIEKRQSVAFWCNPISGHATLYWYQQILGQGPKLLIQFQNNGVVDDSQLPKDRFSAERLKGVDSTLKIQPAKLEDSAVYLCASSFGPSSSYEQYFGPGTRLTVT.

About this clone itself: Relative to the germline gene, one junction end is altered; a read error may explain this. The chain couples TRBV6-1 to TRBJ2-3; TRBD1 is a possible D gene (7 bases). Germline CDR1 is MNHNS and CDR2 is SASEGT. The CDR3 has 15 amino acids. The CDR3 DNA reads as TGTGCCAGCAATGAAGGAGGGGGCGTCGGAGATACGCAGTATTTT. This sequence encodes CASNEGGGVGDTQYF.

This chain links TRBV5-6 with TRBJ1-2; maybe TRBD1 (5 bases). Trimming removed 1 base from V and 5 bases from J, with 12 bases in between. The germline CDR1 and CDR2 sequences are SGHDT and YYEEEE. The CDR3 is 14 amino acids. In nucleotides, the CDR3 is TGTGCCAGCAGCTTGTCTGGCAGGGCGTATGGCTACACCTTC. Protein sequence: CASSLSGRAYGYTF.

V usage is TRBV9 and J usage is TRBJ2-1, with D perhaps matching TRBD2 (5 bases). CDR1 is SGDLS and CDR2 is YYNGEE in the germline V gene. The CDR3 consists of 12 residues. Trimming removed 4 bases at V and 10 bases at J, with 12 bases between. CDR3 protein: CASSLSGGEQFF. The CDR3, as DNA: TGTGCCAGCAGCCTCAGCGGAGGCGAGCAGTTCTTC.

The CDR3 loop is CSVGLAVAYEQYF. CDR3 DNA: TGCAGCGTCGGACTAGCGGTAGCCTACGAGCAGTACTTC. The genes are TRBV29-1 and TRBJ2-7; TRBD2 matches at 10 bases. Germline lookup yields CDR1 SQVTM and CDR2 ANQGSEA. After removal of 6 bases from V and 2 bases from J, the junction contained 4 bases not matched to a gene. The CDR3 has 13 residues.

The chain combines TRBV9 with TRBJ2-2; 7 bases fit TRBD2. The V segment lost 4 bases and the J segment 0 bases; nucleotides outside the gene matches: 6. The germline gives CDR1 SGDLS, CDR2 YYNGEE. The CDR3 contains 16 residues. The CDR3: CASSLTSAANTGELFF. As DNA, the CDR3 is TGTGCCAGCAGCCTTACTAGCGCAGCGAACACCGGGGAGCTGTTTTTT.

The rearrangement uses TRBV19 and TRBJ1-4; D is ambiguous. The V end was cut by 1 base, the J end by 3 bases, with 9 bases between. CDR3 length equals 15 residues. Germline CDR1 and CDR2: LNHDA and SQIVND (reference sequence). CDR3 region: CASSIVWGANEKLFF. The CDR3 nucleotides read TGTGCCAGTAGTATAGTCTGGGGAGCTAATGAAAAACTGTTTTTT.

This clone has a handful of counts. The chain has TRBV5-6 and TRBJ1-1; 8 bases fit TRBD1. The CDR3 consists of 16 residues. V lost 1 base, J lost 2 bases, and 7 bases stayed unmatched. CDR1 SGHDT and CDR2 YYEEEE come from the germline V gene. The CDR3 spells CASSLRAGGPNTEAFF. CDR3 DNA: TGTGCCAGCAGCTTGAGGGCAGGGGGCCCCAACACTGAAGCTTTCTTT. Filled out from reference TRBV5-6 and TRBJ1-1, the complete variable domain reads DAGVTQSPTHLIKTRGQQVTLRCSPKSGHDTVSWYQQALGQGPQFIFQYYEEEERQRGNFPDRFSGHQFPNYSSELNVNALLLGDSALYLCASSLRAGGPNTEAFFGQGTRLTVV.

J is TRBJ1-1 and V is TRBV10-3; maybe TRBD1 (5 bases). Germline values: CDR1 ENHRY, CDR2 SYGVKD. The V gene lost 11 bases and the J gene lost 4 bases, with 17 bases spanning the gap. The CDR3 runs to 13 residues. For the CDR3, the DNA is TGTGCCGTCGCTAGGGAGGGGTTCACTGAAGCTTTCTTT. Its translation: CAVAREGFTEAFF.

The chain uses TRBV5-4 and TRBJ2-3; perhaps TRBD2 as D (5 bases). The CDR3 contains 14 residues. In germline, CDR1 is SGHNT, CDR2 YYREEE (reference sequence). The ends were cut back, 3 bases at V and 2 bases at J, with 10 bases in the middle. CDR3 sequence reads: CASSSADHTDTQYF. CDR3 DNA sequence: TGTGCCAGCAGCTCAGCGGACCACACAGATACGCAGTATTTT.

This chain joins TRBV28 and TRBJ2-6; D may be TRBD1 (5 bases). Germline CDR1 is MDHEN and CDR2 is SYDVKM. The CDR3 runs 16 residues. V was clipped by 3 bases and J by 1 base, with 10 bases between them. In DNA, the CDR3 is TGTGCCAGCAGTTTTTTCCAGGGTTCTGGGGCCAACGTCCTGACTTTC. Translated: CASSFFQGSGANVLTF.

This clone was picked up a small number of times. V usage is TRBV10-3 and J usage is TRBJ2-1; 7 nucleotides align to TRBD1. J was trimmed by 6 bases and V by 0 bases; bases with no gene match: 5. The germline gives CDR1 ENHRY, CDR2 SYGVKD. CDR3 length: 15 residues. The CDR3 region has the DNA TGTGCCATCAGTGAGTCAGGCAGGGGGATCAATGAGCAGTTCTTC. Residues: CAISESGRGINEQFF.

J is TRBJ1-1 and V is TRBV18, with D tentatively TRBD1 (6 bases). Trimming removed 1 base at V and 3 bases at J, with 12 bases between. This CDR3 contains 15 residues. The germline CDR1 and CDR2 sequences are KGHSH and LQKENI. For the CDR3, the DNA is TGTGCCAGCTCACCACGGGGGACAACTTACACTGAAGCTTTCTTT. This codes for CASSPRGTTYTEAFF.

This chain connects TRBV6-4 to TRBJ1-5, with 9 nucleotides matching TRBD1. CDR3 length equals 18 residues. Germline V gene sequence: CDR1 MRHNA, CDR2 SNTAGT. With V trimmed by 4 bases and J by 3 bases, 13 bases remained unmatched. The CDR3 sequence is CASSGDRARRFPNQPQHF. The CDR3 DNA follows: TGTGCCAGCAGTGGGGACAGGGCGCGGCGGTTCCCCAATCAGCCCCAGCATTTT.

This clone appeared once. Compared with germline, one end of the junction differs, possibly owing to a read error. CDR3 in DNA: TGTGCCAGCAGCTCCTTGGAGACTTGGGACTTC. Amino acid sequence: CASSSLETWDF. V usage is TRBV7-9 and J usage is TRBJ2-5; D unresolved. Germline assignment: CDR1 SEHNR and CDR2 FQNEAQ (reference sequence). The CDR3 is made up of 11 amino acids. Full variable domain (missing parts from reference TRBV7-9 and TRBJ2-5): DTGVSQNPRHKITKRGQNVTFRCDPISEHNRLYWYRQTLGQGPEFLTYFQNEAQLEKSRLLSDRFSAERPKGSFSTLEIQRTEQGDSAMYLCASSSLETWDFGPGTRLLVL.

Points on this clone: One junction end disagrees with the germline gene, perhaps due to a read error. CDR3 DNA: TGTGCTAGCAGCTTACTGGGGGGAAACACCGGGGAGCTGTTTTTT. It is translated as CASSLLGGNTGELFF. The chain carries TRBV7-7 and TRBJ2-2, with a possible D match to TRBD2 (6 bases). From germline, CDR1 is SSHAT and CDR2 FNYEAQ (reference sequence). CDR3 size: 15 residues.

This chain links TRBV5-1 with TRBJ2-3; TRBD1 is a possible D gene (6 bases). The CDR3 is 18 residues long. V lost 0 bases and J lost 1, with 18 bases in between. The V gene's germline CDR1 is SGHRS and CDR2 YFSETQ. DNA of the CDR3: TGCGCCAGCAGCTTGGAGGAGGTGGGGGCCGGGGGCACAGATACGCAGTATTTT. This codes for CASSLEEVGAGGTDTQYF. Using reference TRBV5-1 and TRBJ2-3 for the parts outside the CDR3, the full variable domain is KAGVTQTPRYLIKTRGQQVTLSCSPISGHRSVSWYQQTPGQGLQFLFEYFSETQRNKGNFPGRFSGRQFSNSRSEMNVSTLELGDSALYLCASSLEEVGAGGTDTQYFGPGTRLTVL.

This clone was detected only a few times. The V and J genes are TRBV10-3 and TRBJ1-2; 9 bases line up with TRBD1. Germline V lookup: CDR1 ENHRY, CDR2 SYGVKD. The CDR3 sequence is 14 residues long. V shed 4 bases and J 3 bases; nucleotides not matched to a gene: 3. CDR3: CAISGDREDYGYTF. The CDR3 bases are TGTGCCATCAGTGGGGACAGGGAGGACTATGGCTACACCTTC.